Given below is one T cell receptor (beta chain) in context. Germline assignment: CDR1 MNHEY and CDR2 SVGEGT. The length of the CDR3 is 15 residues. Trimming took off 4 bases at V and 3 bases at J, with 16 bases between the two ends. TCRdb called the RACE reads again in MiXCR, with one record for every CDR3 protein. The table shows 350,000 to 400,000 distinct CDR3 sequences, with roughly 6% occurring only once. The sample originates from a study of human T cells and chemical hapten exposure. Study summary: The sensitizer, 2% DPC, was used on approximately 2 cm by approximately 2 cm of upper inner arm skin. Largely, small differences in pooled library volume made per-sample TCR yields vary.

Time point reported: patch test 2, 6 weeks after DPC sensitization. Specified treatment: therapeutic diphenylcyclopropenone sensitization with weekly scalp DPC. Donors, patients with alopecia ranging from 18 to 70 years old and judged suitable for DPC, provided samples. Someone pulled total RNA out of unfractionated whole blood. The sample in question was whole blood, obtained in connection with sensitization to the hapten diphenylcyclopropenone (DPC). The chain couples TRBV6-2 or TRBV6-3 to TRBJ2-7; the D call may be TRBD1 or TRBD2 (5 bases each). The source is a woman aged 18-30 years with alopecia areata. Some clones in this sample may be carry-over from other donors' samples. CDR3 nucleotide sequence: TGTGCCAGCAGTTCGGGGCCCCCCTCGATCTACGAGCAGTACTTC. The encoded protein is CASSSGPPSIYEQYF.